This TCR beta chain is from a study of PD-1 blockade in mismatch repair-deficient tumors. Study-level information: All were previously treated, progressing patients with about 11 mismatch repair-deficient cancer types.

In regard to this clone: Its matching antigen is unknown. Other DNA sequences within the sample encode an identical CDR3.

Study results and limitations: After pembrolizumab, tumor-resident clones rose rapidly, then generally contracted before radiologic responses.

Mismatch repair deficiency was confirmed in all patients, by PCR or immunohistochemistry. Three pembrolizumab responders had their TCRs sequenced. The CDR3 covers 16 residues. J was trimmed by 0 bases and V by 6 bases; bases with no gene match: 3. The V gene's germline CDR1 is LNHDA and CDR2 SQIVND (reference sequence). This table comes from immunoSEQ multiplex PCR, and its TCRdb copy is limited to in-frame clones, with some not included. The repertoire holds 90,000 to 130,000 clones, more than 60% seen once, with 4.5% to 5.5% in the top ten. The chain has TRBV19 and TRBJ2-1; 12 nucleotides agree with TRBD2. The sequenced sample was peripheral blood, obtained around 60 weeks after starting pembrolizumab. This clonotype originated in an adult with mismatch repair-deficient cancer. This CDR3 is CASSRTSGNSYNEQFF. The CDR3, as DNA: TGTGCCAGTAGCAGGACTAGCGGGAACTCCTACAATGAGCAGTTCTTC.